The present T cell receptor (beta chain) was sequenced within a study of Graves' ophthalmopathy and Graves' hyperthyroidism. Concerning this clonotype: Its antigen is as yet unknown.

Hyperthyroidism patients, all newly diagnosed, had under 2 months' duration and ages of 18 to 65. Study conclusions and caveats: With 70.59% sensitivity and approximately 72% specificity, the model predicted ophthalmopathy progression. The 13-signature model separated ophthalmopathy from stable hyperthyroidism at 85% to 90% sensitivity and almost 83% specificity.

CDR1 and CDR2 from the germline V gene are LGHDT and YNNKEL (reference sequence). V dropped 1 base and J dropped 7; count of bases not matched to a gene: 4. The CDR3 has 15 residues. RNA transcripts served as template for amplifying TCR beta CDR3 sequences. The first-round RT-PCR employed HTBI primers together with the Qiagen OneStep RT-PCR kit. A multiplex PCR was then performed as the second round. Each CDR3 protein gets one entry after TCRdb re-called the multiplex PCR reads with MiXCR. Of about 620,000 distinct CDR3 sequences listed, approximately 21% were seen once; the top ten hold approximately 6.9%.

The V call is TRBV3-1, the J call TRBJ1-5; 10 bases match TRBD1. This receptor was identified in a young woman with stable Graves' hyperthyroidism. Some clones in this sample may be carry-over from other donors' samples. Sequencing input: peripheral blood. The CDR3 sequence is CASSQGGDRGQPQHF. The CDR3 DNA reads as TGTGCCAGCAGCCAAGGGGGGGACAGGGGACAGCCCCAGCATTTT.